Below, 11 T cell receptor beta chains from the same sample are listed, as sequenced in a study of beta chain features in type 1 diabetes. These receptors are not linked to any known antigen. The entirety of the isolated RNA underwent reverse transcription, so expressed TCRB transcripts were sequenced. The table came from immunoSEQ multiplex PCR; TCRdb's copy has only in-frame clones and leaves some out. The sample holds fewer than 300,000 clones, around 9.9% seen once. Study results and limitations: People with Type 1 diabetes carried modestly yet significantly shorter TCRB CDR3s in all four CD4+ subsets.

Sequenced: naive CD4+ T cells from blood. The receptor set was obtained from a man aged 25 to 40 with type 1 diabetes.

The chain employs TRBV28 and TRBJ1-5; D not certain. The CDR3 is 11 residues long. Trimming cost V 6 bases and J 4 bases, with 4 bases left between them. Germline-derived CDR1 and CDR2 are MDHEN and SYDVKM. This chain's CDR3 is CASRSNQPQHF. The CDR3 DNA follows: TGTGCCAGCAGGTCGAATCAGCCCCAGCATTTT.

This clone was picked up a small number of times. The genes are TRBV4-3 and TRBJ1-1; 8 bases map to TRBD1. This CDR3 contains 16 residues. Germline V gene lookup returns CDR1 LGHNA and CDR2 YSLEER. With V trimmed by 3 bases and J by 1 base, 7 bases remained unmatched. The CDR3 nucleotides read TGCGCCAGCAGCCACGGACAGGGTTGGGGGAACACTGAAGCTTTCTTT. Translated, it gives CASSHGQGWGNTEAFF.

A few counts support this clone. The chain links TRBV5-1 to TRBJ2-3; 11 bases are a match to TRBD1. The CDR3 runs 15 residues. The germline gives CDR1 SGHRS, CDR2 YFSETQ. The junction had 3 bases not matched to a gene; V was cut back by 3 bases and J by 3 bases. CDR3 in DNA: TGCGCCAGCAGCTCAGGACAGGGGGCGACAGATACGCAGTATTTT. It encodes CASSSGQGATDTQYF.

A few counts support this clone. This rearrangement joins TRBV10-3 to TRBJ1-1; 7 positions match TRBD1. The J segment lost 4 bases and the V segment lost 6 bases, leaving 5 bases of the junction unmatched. The CDR3 extends over 13 amino acids. Per germline, CDR1 ENHRY and CDR2 SYGVKD. The CDR3 sequence is CAISDGQVTEAFF. In DNA, the CDR3 is TGTGCCATCAGCGACGGACAGGTCACTGAAGCTTTCTTT.

V usage is TRBV28 and J usage is TRBJ1-6; D ambiguous. The CDR3 consists of 12 residues. CDR1 MDHEN and CDR2 SYDVKM come from the germline V gene. The V end was cut by 4 bases, the J end by 18 bases, with 16 bases between. In DNA, the CDR3 is TGTGCCAGCAGTTCCCACGGGGTCAGTTCCCACTTT. Amino acid sequence: CASSSHGVSSHF.

This clone was recorded once. J is TRBJ1-5 and V is TRBV28; tentative D call: TRBD1 (6 bases). CDR3 size: 12 residues. CDR1 MDHEN and CDR2 SYDVKM come from the germline V gene. V gave up 3 bases and J gave up 7 bases, with 7 bases separating them. The CDR3 is CASSLGAQPQHF. The CDR3 bases are TGTGCCAGCAGTTTGGGGGCGCAGCCCCAGCATTTT.

The chain carries TRBV11-1 and TRBJ2-7, with 10 bases that match TRBD2. The CDR3 has 14 residues. Germline CDR1 SGHAT, CDR2 FQDESV (reference sequence). V shed 6 bases and J 3 bases; nucleotides not matched to a gene: 5. The CDR3 loop is CASSYTSGVYEQYF. In nucleotides, the CDR3 is TGTGCCAGCAGTTATACTAGCGGGGTCTACGAGCAGTACTTC. The full variable domain, with the rest looked up from reference TRBV11-1 and TRBJ2-7, is EAEVAQSPRYKITEKSQAVAFWCDPISGHATLYWYRQILGQGPELLVQFQDESVVDDSQLPKDRFSAERLKGVDSTLKIQPAELGDSAMYLCASSYTSGVYEQYFGPGTRLTVT.

The rearrangement uses TRBV4-1 and TRBJ1-5; possible D gene TRBD1, 6 bases. The ends were cut back, 5 bases at V and 1 base at J, with 9 bases in the middle. The CDR3 is 14 residues long. Germline-derived CDR1 and CDR2 are MGHRA and YSYEKL. CDR3 residues: CASSFGQSNQPQHF. CDR3 nucleotides: TGCGCCAGCAGCTTCGGACAGAGCAATCAGCCCCAGCATTTT.

This clone was seen a handful of times. The chain uses TRBV14 and TRBJ2-5; D not certain. Germline-derived CDR1 and CDR2 are SGHDN and FVKESK. The V and J ends lost 1 base and 5 bases respectively, with 5 bases between them. There are 12 residues in the CDR3. CDR3 nucleotide sequence: TGTGCCAGCAGCCAAGCCCGGGAGACCCAGTACTTC. Translating it yields CASSQARETQYF.

J is TRBJ1-5 and V is TRBV2, with a possible D match to TRBD1 (5 bases). Trimming removed 4 bases from V and 3 bases from J, with 10 bases in between. Per germline, CDR1 SNHLY and CDR2 FYNNEI. This CDR3 has 14 residues. The CDR3 loop reads CASSVGALNQPQHF. CDR3 bases: TGTGCCAGCAGTGTTGGGGCCCTCAATCAGCCCCAGCATTTT.

The chain recombines TRBV28 with TRBJ2-2; D might be TRBD2 (5 bases). Germline V gives CDR1 MDHEN, CDR2 SYDVKM. The V gene lost 7 bases and the J gene lost 4 bases, with 7 bases spanning the gap. This CDR3 has 12 residues. The CDR3 sequence is CASNLATGELFF. The CDR3 region has the DNA TGTGCCAGCAACCTAGCCACCGGGGAGCTGTTTTTT.